This T cell receptor (beta chain) is from a study of blood T cell repertoires in COVID-19. Study details: Acute and convalescent COVID-19 samples came from the United States, Italy and Spain. T cells, B-cell-depleted T cells, or PBMCs supplied cDNA or gDNA.

This clone has only one observation. The junction had 12 bases not matched to a gene; V was cut back by 1 base and J by 2 bases. This CDR3 comprises 18 residues. Germline CDR1 MDHEN, CDR2 SYDVKM. In the study's own analysis: The assay estimated nucleated cells by amplifying reference gene primers. Repertoires were generated with immunoSEQ multiplex PCR, while TCRdb's copy carries only in-frame clones and drops some. D and trimming come from the DNA, and the V and J calls and clone size come from that table. The sample lists a few hundred thousand clones; approximately 88% were seen once. The sequence came from a young woman who had recovered from COVID-19. V gene TRBV28 combines with J gene TRBJ2-5, with 8 positions matching TRBD1. The specimen was PBMCs or T cells enriched from blood (not recorded which). In nucleotides, the CDR3 is TGTGCCAGCAGTTTATTTGACAGGGGCGCAAGGGGGCAAGAGACCCAGTACTTC. This translates into CASSLFDRGARGQETQYF. Supplemented by reference TRBV28 and TRBJ2-5, the full variable domain reads DVKVTQSSRYLVKRTGEKVFLECVQDMDHENMFWYRQDPGLGLRLIYFSYDVKMKEKGDIPEGYSVSREKKERFSLILESASTNQTSMYLCASSLFDRGARGQETQYFGPGTRLLVL.